These 24 T cell receptor beta chains originate from one sample sequenced in a study of blood T cell repertoires in COVID-19. Clones were sequenced by immunoSEQ multiplex PCR, and TCRdb holds only the in-frame ones, with some missing. The sample contains over 250,000 clones, approximately 87% of which appear only once. Input material: peripheral blood. The receptors were sampled from a middle-aged woman who had recovered from COVID-19.

The chain uses TRBV5-1 and TRBJ2-7; D not resolved. Trimming cost V 0 bases and J 2 bases, with 9 bases left between them. The CDR3 runs to 14 residues. The V gene's germline CDR1 is SGHRS and CDR2 YFSETQ. CDR3 residues: CASSLDGNPYEQYF. The CDR3 DNA reads TGCGCCAGCAGCTTGGACGGTAATCCCTACGAGCAGTACTTC. The full variable domain, its missing parts supplied by reference TRBV5-1 and TRBJ2-7, is KAGVTQTPRYLIKTRGQQVTLSCSPISGHRSVSWYQQTPGQGLQFLFEYFSETQRNKGNFPGRFSGRQFSNSRSEMNVSTLELGDSALYLCASSLDGNPYEQYFGPGTRLTVT.

The chain combines TRBV7-8 with TRBJ1-5; 10 bases line up with TRBD1. The CDR3 length is 21 residues. Unmatched junction bases numbered 16, after V lost 2 bases and J lost 0 bases. Germline-derived CDR1 and CDR2 are SGHVS and FQNEAQ. CDR3 DNA sequence: TGTGCCAGCAGCTTATCGGGAGGGACAGGGGAAAATTGGTATAGCAATCAGCCCCAGCATTTT. It specifies CASSLSGGTGENWYSNQPQHF.

The rearrangement uses TRBV2 and TRBJ2-7; maybe TRBD1 (6 bases). Trimming pared 2 bases from V and 3 bases from J, leaving 11 bases between. This CDR3 comprises 14 residues. The germline CDR1 and CDR2 sequences are SNHLY and FYNNEI. The DNA for the CDR3 is TGTGCCAGCAGTGAAATTCAGGGGAACTACGAGCAGTACTTC. It translates to CASSEIQGNYEQYF.

The V and J genes are TRBV7-3 and TRBJ2-2; 7 nucleotides align to TRBD1. The CDR3 consists of 17 residues. Losses at the gene ends were 0 bases for V and 2 bases for J; bases not matched to a gene: 6. Germline CDR1 and CDR2: SGHTA and FQGTGA. CDR3 region: CASSLTTGFLNTGELFF. The CDR3 DNA follows: TGTGCCAGCAGCTTAACGACAGGGTTCCTTAACACCGGGGAGCTGTTTTTT.

J is TRBJ1-6 and V is TRBV4-2; 8 positions match TRBD1. From germline, CDR1 is LGHNA and CDR2 YNFKEQ. This CDR3 comprises 16 residues. V gave up 0 bases and J gave up 7 bases; unmatched junction bases: 5. In DNA, the CDR3 is TGTGCCAGCAGCCAAGACAGACAGGGGAGAAATTCACCCCTCCACTTT. Residues: CASSQDRQGRNSPLHF.

A single count supports this clone. The rearrangement joins TRBV7-9 to TRBJ1-5, with 11 bases fitting TRBD1. Germline values: CDR1 SEHNR, CDR2 FQNEAQ (reference sequence). The CDR3 has 13 residues. J lost 7 bases, V lost 4 bases, and 0 bases had no gene match. CDR3: CASSWDRGQPQHF. The CDR3 DNA reads as TGTGCCAGCAGCTGGGACAGGGGGCAGCCCCAGCATTTT.

V usage is TRBV5-1 and J usage is TRBJ1-5; D uncertain. Germline V gene data show CDR1 as SGHRS and CDR2 as YFSETQ. The CDR3 is 14 residues long. The V end lost 2 bases, the J end lost 4 bases, and 10 bases lay between the germline ends. The CDR3 nucleotides read TGCGCCAGCAGCTTCGGAACGGAGAATCAGCCCCAGCATTTT. This gives the protein CASSFGTENQPQHF.

The chain carries TRBV10-3 and TRBJ1-4; the D gene is possibly TRBD1 (5 bases). The CDR3 spans 14 residues. Per germline, CDR1 ENHRY and CDR2 SYGVKD. The V end lost 3 bases, the J end lost 8 bases, and 13 bases lay between the germline ends. Here the CDR3 DNA reads TGTGCCATCAGTGAATCTCAGGGTGACGAAAAACTGTTTTTT. It translates to CAISESQGDEKLFF.

The rearrangement joins TRBV14 to TRBJ1-3, with unresolved D. Germline lookup yields CDR1 SGHDN and CDR2 FVKESK. V lost 8 bases and J 2 bases, leaving 7 bases between the germline ends. The CDR3 is made up of 12 amino acids. CDR3 bases: TGTGCCAGCGGGGAGCCTGGAAACACCATATATTTT. This codes for CASGEPGNTIYF. The variable domain in full, with the rest retrieved from reference TRBV14 and TRBJ1-3, is EAGVTQFPSHSVIEKGQTVTLRCDPISGHDNLYWYRRVMGKEIKFLLHFVKESKQDESGMPNNRFLAERTGGTYSTLKVQPAELEDSGVYFCASGEPGNTIYFGEGSWLTVV.

The chain couples TRBV30 to TRBJ1-2; D possibly corresponds to TRBD1 (5 bases). Germline CDR1 and CDR2: GTSNPN and SVGIG (reference sequence). Trimming took 3 bases from V and 0 from J, leaving 14 bases between them. The CDR3 spans 15 residues. The CDR3 region is CAWSFGTSSNYGYTF. CDR3 DNA sequence: TGTGCCTGGAGCTTTGGGACTTCCTCTAACTATGGCTACACCTTC.

The chain employs TRBV5-1 and TRBJ1-3, with D perhaps TRBD1 (5 bases). Germline V CDR1 and CDR2: SGHRS, YFSETQ. V lost 4 bases, J lost 1 base, and 6 bases lay in between. The CDR3 is 13 residues long. This CDR3 reads CASSPGSGNTIYF. In DNA, the CDR3 is TGCGCCAGCAGCCCAGGGTCTGGAAACACCATATATTTT.

The chain links TRBV5-5 to TRBJ2-2; 7 nucleotides align to TRBD2. The V gene end was trimmed by 3 bases and the J gene end by 7 bases; junction bases not matched to a gene: 6. The CDR3 covers 14 residues. Germline CDR1 and CDR2: SGHKS and YYEKEE (reference sequence). The CDR3 nucleotides read TGTGCCAGCAGCTATGGTTGGGAGGGCGGGGAGCTGTTTTTT. Translating gives CASSYGWEGGELFF.

The chain uses TRBV15 and TRBJ2-3; D possibly corresponds to TRBD1 (6 bases). V was cut by 1 base and J by 3 bases, with 14 bases left in between. The CDR3 extends over 16 amino acids. CDR1 LNHNV and CDR2 YYDKDF come from the germline V gene (reference sequence). This CDR3 is CATSRGYQGSTDTQYF. CDR3 coding DNA: TGTGCCACCAGCAGAGGATATCAGGGGTCGACAGATACGCAGTATTTT.

The V and J genes are TRBV18 and TRBJ2-2; 7 bases match TRBD1. CDR1 and CDR2 from the germline V gene are KGHSH and LQKENI. V was pared by 2 bases and J by 6 bases, with 6 bases of the junction left unmatched. The CDR3 is 15 amino acids. The CDR3 spells CASSPETGMAGELFF. CDR3 in DNA: TGTGCCAGCTCACCAGAGACAGGGATGGCCGGGGAGCTGTTTTTT.

The genes are TRBV30 and TRBJ1-4; 9 bases map to TRBD1. The CDR3 extends over 14 amino acids. CDR1 and CDR2 (germline): GTSNPN, SVGIG (reference sequence). Germline trimming cut 3 bases from V and 8 bases from J; bases unmatched to any gene: 7. CDR3 in amino acids: CAWRQQGAGEKLFF. The CDR3 DNA follows: TGTGCCTGGAGGCAACAGGGGGCAGGGGAAAAACTGTTTTTT.

This rearrangement joins TRBV30 to TRBJ1-1, with a weak D call TRBD1 (5 bases). In germline, CDR1 is GTSNPN, CDR2 SVGIG (reference sequence). The CDR3 is 13 amino acids. Between the trimmed V and J ends, which lost 4 bases and 5 bases, there was a span of 14 bases. The CDR3 region has the DNA TGTGCCTGGACGGACCAGGGATGGACTGAAGCTTTCTTT. This encodes CAWTDQGWTEAFF. Using reference TRBV30 and TRBJ1-1 for the parts outside the CDR3, the full variable domain is SQTIHQWPATLVQPVGSPLSLECTVEGTSNPNLYWYRQAAGRGLQLLFYSVGIGQISSEVPQNLSASRPQDRQFILSSKKLLLSDSGFYLCAWTDQGWTEAFFGQGTRLTVV.

The J gene is TRBJ1-1, the V gene TRBV5-4; TRBD1 aligns across 7 bases. The CDR3 runs to 16 residues. From germline, CDR1 is SGHNT and CDR2 YYREEE (reference sequence). Trimming took 1 base from V and 4 from J; bases not matched to a gene: 10. CDR3 DNA: TGTGCCAGCAGCTTGACGCTCGGGACAGCCGTCACTGAAGCTTTCTTT. Translating it yields CASSLTLGTAVTEAFF.

The chain couples TRBV7-6 to TRBJ2-1, with D uncertain. V lost 4 bases and J lost 2, with 9 bases in between. There are 14 residues in the CDR3. Germline V CDR1 and CDR2: SGHVS, FNYEAQ. CDR3 sequence: CASSSFEAYNEQFF. The DNA for the CDR3 is TGTGCCAGCAGCTCGTTTGAGGCCTACAATGAGCAGTTCTTC.

V is TRBV7-3 and J is TRBJ1-2, with a weak D call TRBD1 (5 bases). Germline lookup yields CDR1 SGHTA and CDR2 FQGTGA. V was cut by 6 bases and J by 5 bases, with 13 bases left in between. The CDR3 has 13 residues. CDR3 amino acids: CASSQAGGYGYTF. CDR3 DNA: TGTGCCAGCAGTCAGGCGGGGGGATATGGCTACACCTTC.

The chain is built from TRBV10-3 and TRBJ2-5; 12 bases agree with TRBD1. Germline lookup yields CDR1 ENHRY and CDR2 SYGVKD. The CDR3 sequence is 16 residues long. After removal of 6 bases from V and 4 bases from J, the junction contained 9 bases not matched to a gene. The CDR3, as DNA: TGTGCCATCAGCAGAAGGCCGGGACAGGGGGCAGAGACCCAGTACTTC. Its protein product is CAISRRPGQGAETQYF.

The chain joins TRBV10-3 to TRBJ2-1, with 10 bases lining up with TRBD1. Germline V gene data show CDR1 as ENHRY and CDR2 as SYGVKD. Trimming took 6 bases from V and 0 from J; bases not matched to a gene: 5. CDR3 size: 16 residues. The CDR3 reads CAISPGQGFSYNEQFF. The CDR3 DNA sequence: TGTGCCATCAGCCCGGGACAGGGGTTCTCCTACAATGAGCAGTTCTTC.

This clone was observed a single time. The chain recombines TRBV19 with TRBJ2-1; 8 bases line up with TRBD1. Germline trimming cut 6 bases from V and 5 bases from J; bases unmatched to any gene: 6. Germline lookup yields CDR1 LNHDA and CDR2 SQIVND (reference sequence). This CDR3 region has 14 residues. The CDR3 region has the DNA TGTGCCAGTAGACCCTGGACAGGGAACAATGAGCAGTTCTTC. Amino acid sequence: CASRPWTGNNEQFF. The whole variable domain, filled in from reference TRBV19 and TRBJ2-1, reads DGGITQSPKYLFRKEGQNVTLSCEQNLNHDAMYWYRQDPGQGLRLIYYSQIVNDFQKGDIAEGYSVSREKKESFPLTVTSAQKNPTAFYLCASRPWTGNNEQFFGPGTRLTVL.

The CDR3 sequence: CASSEGRSLRGRSGGYTF. Here the CDR3 DNA reads TGTGCCAGCAGTGAGGGCCGGTCCCTCAGGGGTCGGTCCGGTGGCTACACCTTC. The V gene is TRBV6-1, the J gene TRBJ1-2, with D perhaps matching TRBD1 (6 bases). V was pared by 3 bases and J by 7 bases, with 27 bases between. The germline V gene encodes CDR1 MNHNS and CDR2 SASEGT. This CDR3 spans 18 amino acids.

J is TRBJ1-3 and V is TRBV3-1 (or the pseudogene TRBV3-2), with no clear D. Trimming took 3 bases from V and 4 from J, leaving 10 bases between them. Germline CDR1 LGHDT, CDR2 YNNKEL (reference sequence). The CDR3 runs 14 residues. This CDR3 is CASSHRFLGNTIYF. The CDR3 DNA reads as TGTGCCAGCAGCCATCGGTTTCTGGGAAACACCATATATTTT.